This TCR beta chain was sequenced for a study of CD8 T cell repertoires and HIV-1 epitope variants. Repertoires were generated with immunoSEQ multiplex PCR, while TCRdb's copy carries only in-frame clones and drops some. The profile shows roughly 4,700 clones, 55% to 75% of them singletons. In germline, CDR1 is MDHEN, CDR2 SYDVKM. V was pared by 1 base and J by 7 bases, with 10 bases between. The CDR3 runs to 13 residues. This clone was counted once. The antigen remains unidentified. Different DNA sequences within this sample yield the same CDR3. The sequencing input was cultured CD8+ T cells derived from PBMCs. The chain carries TRBV28 and TRBJ1-2, with no clear D. The receptor was isolated from a male donor with HIV. CDR3 DNA sequence: TGTGCCAGCAGTTTATCCGGCGCCGGTGGCTACACCTTC. Protein sequence: CASSLSGAGGYTF.